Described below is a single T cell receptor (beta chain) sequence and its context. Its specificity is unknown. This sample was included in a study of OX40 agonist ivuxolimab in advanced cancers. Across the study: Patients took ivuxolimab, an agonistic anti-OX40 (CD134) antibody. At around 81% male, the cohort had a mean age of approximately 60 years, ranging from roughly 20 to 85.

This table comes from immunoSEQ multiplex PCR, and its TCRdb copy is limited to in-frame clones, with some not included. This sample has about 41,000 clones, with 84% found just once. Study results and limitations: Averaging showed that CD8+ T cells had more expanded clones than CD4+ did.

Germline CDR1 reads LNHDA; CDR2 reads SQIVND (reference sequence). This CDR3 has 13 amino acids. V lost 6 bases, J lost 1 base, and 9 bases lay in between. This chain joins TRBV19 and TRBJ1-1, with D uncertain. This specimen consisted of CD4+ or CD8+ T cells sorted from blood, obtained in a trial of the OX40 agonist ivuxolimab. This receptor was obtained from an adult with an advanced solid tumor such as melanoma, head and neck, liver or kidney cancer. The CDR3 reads CASRLGPNTEAFF. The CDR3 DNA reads TGTGCCAGTAGACTAGGCCCGAACACTGAAGCTTTCTTT.